This TCR beta chain derives from a study of T cells in Graves' hyperthyroidism and ophthalmopathy. The CDR3 runs to 18 residues. Germline CDR1 reads SGHDN; CDR2 reads FVKESK. Unmatched junction bases numbered 6, after V lost 2 bases and J lost 0 bases. This clonotype showed up just once. Its specificity is not known. Study-level findings and limits: Blood samples included most of the expanded thyroid clonotypes exceeding 0.001.

Authors of the study amplified TCR beta CDR3 regions from RNA transcripts. Primed by the HTBI set, a first-round RT-PCR was run on the TCR CDR3. TCRdb re-analysed the multiplex PCR reads in MiXCR, keeping a single row per CDR3 protein. This sample has 450,000 to 600,000 distinct CDR3 sequences, with around 20% found just once. Lactation, pregnancy, other autoimmune disease or uncontrolled infection excluded patients. Isolation of PBMCs was performed on about 10 ml fresh peripheral blood. Sequenced: blood. The TCR comes from a man aged 35 to 55 with Graves' ophthalmopathy. The chain couples TRBV14 to TRBJ2-1, with TRBD2 matching 11 bases. DNA for the CDR3: TGTGCCAGCAGCCAATTAGGGACTAGCGGCATCTCCTACAATGAGCAGTTCTTC. It is translated as CASSQLGTSGISYNEQFF.